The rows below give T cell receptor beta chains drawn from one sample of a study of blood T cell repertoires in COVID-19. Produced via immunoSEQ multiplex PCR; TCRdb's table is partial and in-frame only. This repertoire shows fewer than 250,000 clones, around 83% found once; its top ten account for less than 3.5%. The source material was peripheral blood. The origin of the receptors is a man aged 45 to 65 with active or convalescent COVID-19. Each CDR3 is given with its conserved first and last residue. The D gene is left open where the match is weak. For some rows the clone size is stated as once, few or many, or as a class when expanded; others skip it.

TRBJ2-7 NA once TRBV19 TGTGCCAGTAGGGGGCAAGGGATTAGCTCCTACGAGCAGTACTTC CASRGQGISSYEQYF
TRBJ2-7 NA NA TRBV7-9 TGTGCCAGCAGCTCTGGACAGCCCGGCGAGCAGTACTTC CASSSGQPGEQYF
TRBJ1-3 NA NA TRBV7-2 TGTGCCAGCAGTCTACAGGGATTTGGAAACACCATATATTTT CASSLQGFGNTIYF
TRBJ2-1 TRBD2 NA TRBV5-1 TGCGCCAGCAGCTTGGCGGCGGGGACTAGCGGTGGCAATGAGCAGTTCTTC CASSLAAGTSGGNEQFF
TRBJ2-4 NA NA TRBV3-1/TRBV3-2 TGTGCCAGCAGCCAAGGGGTAGCGGACAAAAACATTCAGTACTTC CASSQGVADKNIQYF
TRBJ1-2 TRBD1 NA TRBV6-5 TGTGCCAGCAGTCCCAGGGGGACCAACGGCTACACCTTC CASSPRGTNGYTF
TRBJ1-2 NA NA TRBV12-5 TGTGCTAGTGCCACCATCAGGGGAGCTGGCTACACCTTC CASATIRGAGYTF
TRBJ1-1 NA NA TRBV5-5 TGTGCCAGCAGCTCCTCACAGGGCGTGGGTACTGAAGCTTTCTTT CASSSSQGVGTEAFF
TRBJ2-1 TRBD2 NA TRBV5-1 TGCGCCAGCAGCCCGGGAGGGCCGCAGGATGAGCAGTTCTTC CASSPGGPQDEQFF
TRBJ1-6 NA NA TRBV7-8 TGTGCCAGCAGCTATCCCGCCCGGGGTAATTCACCCCTCCACTTT CASSYPARGNSPLHF
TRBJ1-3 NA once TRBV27 TGTGCCAGCAGTTTATCTCCAGGAAACACCATATATTTT CASSLSPGNTIYF
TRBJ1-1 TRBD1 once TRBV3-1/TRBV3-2 TGTGCCAGCAGCCAAGCTATGGACAGGGGAAAGTGGGCTTTCTTT CASSQAMDRGKWAFF
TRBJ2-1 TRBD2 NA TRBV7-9 TGTGCCAGCAGCTTAAGTACTAGCGGGAGCGCCTACAATGAGCAGTTCTTC CASSLSTSGSAYNEQFF
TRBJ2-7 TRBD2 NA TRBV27 TGTGCCAGCAGTTTTCGGGGGACTAGCGGGAGTGGGGCCTACGAGCAGTACTTC CASSFRGTSGSGAYEQYF
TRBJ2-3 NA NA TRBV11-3 TGTGCCAGCAGCGCGCTAGGAACGCAGTATTTT CASSALGTQYF
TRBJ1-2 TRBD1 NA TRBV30 TGTGCCTGGAGTGTTTCGACAGGGGGCCGAGGCTACACCTTC CAWSVSTGGRGYTF
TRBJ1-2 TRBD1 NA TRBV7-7 TGTGCTAGCCGCAAAGGGACAGGGCCCTATGGCTACACCTTC CASRKGTGPYGYTF
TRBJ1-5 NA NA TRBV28 TGTGCCAGCAGTTTCGCGGGAGGGCACGATAGCAATCAGCCCCAGCATTTT CASSFAGGHDSNQPQHF
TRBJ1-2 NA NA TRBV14 TGTGCCAGCAGCCAAGATCACCAGGAGGGGTATGGCTACACCTTC CASSQDHQEGYGYTF
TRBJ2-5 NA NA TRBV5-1 TGCGCCAGCAGCTCAGGACAGCACCAAGAGACCCAGTACTTC CASSSGQHQETQYF
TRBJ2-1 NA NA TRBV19 TGTGCCAGTAGTATCTTTGGCAAGATCTCCTACAATGAGCAGTTCTTC CASSIFGKISYNEQFF
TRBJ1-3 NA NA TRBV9 TGTGCCAGCAGCGTAGCTACGGGTGCGGGGAACACCATATATTTT CASSVATGAGNTIYF
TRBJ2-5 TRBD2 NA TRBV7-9 TGTGCCAGCAGCCCGACTAGCGGGGGGCAAGAGACCCAGTACTTC CASSPTSGGQETQYF
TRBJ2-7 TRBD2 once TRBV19 TGTGCCAGTAGTATAGATCTGGCGGGAGGGTACGAGCAGTACTTC CASSIDLAGGYEQYF
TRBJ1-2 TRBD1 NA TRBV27 TGTGCCAGCAGATTCCAGGGGGCTGGTGGCTACACCTTC CASRFQGAGGYTF
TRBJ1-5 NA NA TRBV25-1 TGTGCCAGCAGTGAAGACGGGGTACGGCCCCAGCATTTT CASSEDGVRPQHF
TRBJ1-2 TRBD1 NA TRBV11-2 TGTGCCAGCAGCCCGTACGACAGGGGGCCTGGCTACACCTTC CASSPYDRGPGYTF
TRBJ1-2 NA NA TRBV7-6 TGTGCCAGCAGCTTAACCCCAGCCAGGGGTGGCTACACCTTC CASSLTPARGGYTF
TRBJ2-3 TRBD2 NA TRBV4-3 TGCGCCAGCAGCCAATTAGCGGGGGGATCAACAGATACGCAGTATTTT CASSQLAGGSTDTQYF
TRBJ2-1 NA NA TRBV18 TGTGCCAGCTCAGACAGCCTCTCCTACAATGAGCAGTTCTTC CASSDSLSYNEQFF
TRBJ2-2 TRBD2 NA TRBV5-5 TGTGCCAGCAGCTTGTCGGGGGGGCTCAACACCGGGGAGCTGTTTTTT CASSLSGGLNTGELFF
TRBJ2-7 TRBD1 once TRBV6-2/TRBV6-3 TGTGCCAGCAGTTACAAAGAGGGGGCCGTTTACGAGCAGTACTTC CASSYKEGAVYEQYF
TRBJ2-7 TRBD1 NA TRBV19 TGTGCCAGTAGTCCCCGGACAGGGGCGGACGAGCAGTACTTC CASSPRTGADEQYF
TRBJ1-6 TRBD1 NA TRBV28 TGTGCCAGCAGGACGACAGGGGAAGGTTCACCCCTCCACTTT CASRTTGEGSPLHF
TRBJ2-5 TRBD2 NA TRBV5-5 TGTGCCAGCAGCCCGGGACTAACCCAAGAGACCCAGTACTTC CASSPGLTQETQYF
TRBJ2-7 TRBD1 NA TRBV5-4 TGTGCCAGCAGCCGCAGGGGGTTGTACGAGCAGTACTTC CASSRRGLYEQYF
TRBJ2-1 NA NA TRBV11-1 TGTGCCAGCAGCTTACCGAGGGACTGGAACAATGAGCAGTTCTTC CASSLPRDWNNEQFF
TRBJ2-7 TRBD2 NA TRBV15 TGTGCCACCAGCAGAGACCCCACTAGCGGGTTGGGCGAGCAGTACTTC CATSRDPTSGLGEQYF
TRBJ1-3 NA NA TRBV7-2 TGTGCCAGCAGCCCCTCGGCAGGGCTTGCTGGAAACACCATATATTTT CASSPSAGLAGNTIYF
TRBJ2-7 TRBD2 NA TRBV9 TGTGCCAGCAGCGCGGGAGGGGACCGATCCTACGAGCAGTACTTC CASSAGGDRSYEQYF
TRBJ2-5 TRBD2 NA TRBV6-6 TGTGCCAGCAGTTTTAGGACTAGCGGGGGGCCAGAGACCCAGTACTTC CASSFRTSGGPETQYF
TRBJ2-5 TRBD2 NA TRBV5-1 TGCGCCAGCAGCTCCTTAGCGGGAGTGAGAGAGACCCAGTACTTC CASSSLAGVRETQYF
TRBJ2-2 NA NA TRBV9 TGTGCCAGCAGCGTAGGGCAATCCGTCGGGGAGCTGTTTTTT CASSVGQSVGELFF
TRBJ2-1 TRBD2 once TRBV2 TGTGCCAGCAGCCCTCCGGGACTAGCGGGATACAATGAGCAGTTCTTC CASSPPGLAGYNEQFF
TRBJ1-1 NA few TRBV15 TGTGCCACCAGCAGAGATGAGGAGGGGAGGGAAACTGAAGCTTTCTTT CATSRDEEGRETEAFF
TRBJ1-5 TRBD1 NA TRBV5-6 TGTGCCAGCAGTCGGGACAGGGTCCATCAGCCCCAGCATTTT CASSRDRVHQPQHF
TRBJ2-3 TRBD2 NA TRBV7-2 TGTGCCAGCAGCTCCAGCGGGGGGGCGACAGATACGCAGTATTTT CASSSSGGATDTQYF
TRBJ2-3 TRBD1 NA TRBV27 TGTGCCAGCAGTCGGGACAGGGGTTACACAGATACGCAGTATTTT CASSRDRGYTDTQYF
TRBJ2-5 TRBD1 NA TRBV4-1 TGCGCCAGCAGCCAGGGGGACAGGGAACAAGAGACCCAGTACTTC CASSQGDREQETQYF
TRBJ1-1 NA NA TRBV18 TGTGCCAGCTCACCGGACGGGGTTGGGACTGAAGCTTTCTTT CASSPDGVGTEAFF
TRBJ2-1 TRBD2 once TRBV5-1 TGCGCCAGCAGCTCCCCGACTAGCGGGCGATATGAGCAGTTCTTC CASSSPTSGRYEQFF
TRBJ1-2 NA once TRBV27 TGTGCCAGCAGTCCTCTTTCGGGGTTGTACGGCTACACCTTC CASSPLSGLYGYTF
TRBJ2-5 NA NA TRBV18 TGTGCCAGCTCACCACGTTTGGGGCGTCAGACCCAGTACTTC CASSPRLGRQTQYF
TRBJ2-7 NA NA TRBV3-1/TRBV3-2 TGTGCCAGCAGCCCGTGGGACTCCCCCGAGCAGTACTTC CASSPWDSPEQYF
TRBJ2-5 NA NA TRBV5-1 TGCGCCAGCAGCTTGGCCTTGGAGACCCAGTACTTC CASSLALETQYF